The 23 T cell receptor beta chains reported below all come from one sample, sequenced in a study of blood T cell repertoires in COVID-19. The method was immunoSEQ multiplex PCR; TCRdb's version includes in-frame clones alone and lacks a portion of them. The repertoire includes 130,000 to 150,000 clones, roughly 76% of them detected once, and roughly 8.8% sits in the top ten. The specimen sequenced was peripheral blood. These receptors all come from a human donor with acute or convalescent COVID-19. The donor label of this sample is uncertain.

The chain carries TRBV18 and TRBJ1-2, with D possibly matching TRBD1 (6 bases). This CDR3 is built from 15 residues. Trimming took 5 bases from V and 9 from J, leaving 22 bases between them. In germline, CDR1 is KGHSH, CDR2 LQKENI. The CDR3 DNA sequence: TGTGCCAGCTCAATAACTATGGGGGCGCTTTATCGCTACACCTTC. Translating it yields CASSITMGALYRYTF.

V usage is TRBV7-9 and J usage is TRBJ1-1; 8 bases align to TRBD1. J was trimmed by 7 bases and V by 4 bases; bases with no gene match: 11. Per germline, CDR1 SEHNR and CDR2 FQNEAQ (reference sequence). The CDR3 extends over 15 amino acids. This CDR3 is CASSSPRAGQGEAFF. The CDR3 DNA reads as TGTGCCAGCAGCTCCCCCCGAGCAGGACAGGGTGAAGCTTTCTTT.

The chain combines TRBV5-1 with TRBJ1-4; D gene uncertain. The CDR3 is 12 amino acids. CDR1 and CDR2 from the germline V gene are SGHRS and YFSETQ. The ends were cut back, 0 bases at V and 8 bases at J, with 5 bases in the middle. CDR3 sequence (DNA): TGCGCCAGCAGCTTGGCCGGGGAAAAACTGTTTTTT. Its translation is CASSLAGEKLFF.

This chain connects TRBV28 to TRBJ2-3; 9 nucleotides line up with TRBD2. With 1 base clipped from V and 7 bases from J, the junction kept 9 bases outside the gene matches. The CDR3 covers 16 residues. In germline, CDR1 is MDHEN, CDR2 SYDVKM. The CDR3 protein is CASSLLGRGGRNTQYF. The CDR3, as DNA: TGTGCCAGCAGTTTATTAGGGCGGGGGGGCCGGAATACGCAGTATTTT.

The chain employs TRBV27 and TRBJ1-2, with D possibly being TRBD1 (5 bases). V dropped 3 bases and J dropped 8 bases, with 19 bases sitting between them. The CDR3 is 15 residues long. Germline loops: CDR1 MNHEY, CDR2 SMNVEV (reference sequence). CDR3 protein: CASSLGLSTTRGYTF. CDR3 sequence (DNA): TGTGCCAGCAGTTTGGGACTATCCACTACCCGGGGCTACACCTTC.

The table lists this clone with a few counts. This rearrangement joins TRBV9 to TRBJ2-7; D not resolved. Germline assignment: CDR1 SGDLS and CDR2 YYNGEE. The CDR3 spans 13 residues. The V end lost 3 bases, the J end lost 6 bases, and 13 bases lay between the germline ends. CDR3 region: CASSDGFDAEQYF. DNA of the CDR3: TGTGCCAGCAGCGACGGGTTCGACGCCGAGCAGTACTTC.

This chain uses TRBV10-3 with TRBJ1-1; D is perhaps TRBD1 (5 bases). Trimming removed 6 bases at V and 4 bases at J, with 15 bases between. This CDR3 region has 14 residues. Germline-derived CDR1 and CDR2 are ENHRY and SYGVKD. The CDR3 sequence: CAIRADGGATEAFF. CDR3 bases: TGTGCCATCAGGGCAGACGGTGGGGCCACTGAAGCTTTCTTT.

The chain joins TRBV9 to TRBJ2-7; D unresolved. This CDR3 spans 14 amino acids. From germline, CDR1 is SGDLS and CDR2 YYNGEE. The V end was cut by 0 bases, the J end by 6 bases, with 13 bases between. Here the CDR3 reads CASSVGTYPLEQYF. CDR3 coding DNA: TGTGCCAGCAGCGTAGGAACCTATCCCCTCGAGCAGTACTTC.

The V and J genes are TRBV6-1 and TRBJ2-7, with 9 bases that match TRBD1. Germline CDR1 MNHNS, CDR2 SASEGT. The CDR3 runs 14 residues. Trimming at V came to 1 base and at J to 5 bases, leaving 3 bases not matched to a gene. The CDR3: CASSEDRGPNEQYV. CDR3 nucleotide sequence: TGTGCCAGCAGTGAAGACAGGGGGCCCAACGAGCAGTACGTC.

The rearrangement joins TRBV9 to TRBJ2-2; D may be TRBD2 (6 bases). V was trimmed by 6 bases and J by 0 bases, leaving 15 bases between them. The CDR3 length is 16 residues. The V gene's germline CDR1 is SGDLS and CDR2 YYNGEE. The CDR3 spells CASNIGLNANTGELFF. The CDR3 nucleotides read TGTGCCAGCAACATTGGACTAAATGCGAACACCGGGGAGCTGTTTTTT.

This chain connects TRBV6-5 to TRBJ2-2; D may be TRBD2 (7 bases). Germline V CDR1 and CDR2: MNHEY, SVGAGI. This CDR3 comprises 14 residues. V was trimmed by 10 bases and J by 1 base, leaving 13 bases between them. The CDR3 spells CATYGGRNTGELFF. The CDR3 region has the DNA TGTGCCACTTACGGGGGGCGGAACACCGGGGAGCTGTTTTTT.

This clone was detected a few times. This chain joins TRBV5-6 and TRBJ1-6; 7 bases fit TRBD1. Germline V gene lookup returns CDR1 SGHDT and CDR2 YYEEEE. This CDR3 is 14 amino acids long. Trimming cost V 6 bases and J 4 bases; bases outside gene matches: 4. Written as DNA, the CDR3 is TGTGCCAGCACAAAGGACAGGTATAATTCACCCCTCCACTTT. Translation: CASTKDRYNSPLHF.

V and J are TRBV7-9 and TRBJ1-1; D remains unclear. In germline, CDR1 is SEHNR, CDR2 FQNEAQ (reference sequence). The CDR3 is 13 amino acids. The V end lost 4 bases, the J end lost 8 bases, and 14 bases lay between the germline ends. In DNA form, the CDR3 reads TGTGCCAGCAGCTCGGGAGCCTTCAGGGAAGCTTTCTTT. Protein product: CASSSGAFREAFF.

This clone came up once. The rearrangement joins TRBV15 to TRBJ2-5; 7 bases align to TRBD1. Trimming at V came to 0 bases and at J to 4 bases, leaving 8 bases not matched to a gene. The germline CDR1 and CDR2 sequences are LNHNV and YYDKDF (reference sequence). The CDR3 has 16 residues. CDR3 sequence reads: CATSREGGYTGETQYF. The CDR3 region has the DNA TGTGCCACCAGCAGAGAAGGGGGCTATACGGGAGAGACCCAGTACTTC.

The chain is built from TRBV3-1 (or the pseudogene TRBV3-2) and TRBJ2-3, with D possibly being TRBD2 (6 bases). The CDR3 is 17 amino acids. Trimming shortened V by 6 bases and J by 2 bases, and 21 bases separated the two germline ends. From germline, CDR1 is LGHDT and CDR2 YNNKEL (reference sequence). The CDR3 DNA follows: TGTGCCAGCAGGAGAATAGGTGGGGGGACTTTCACAGATACGCAGTATTTT. This codes for CASRRIGGGTFTDTQYF.

The chain is built from TRBV27 and TRBJ1-2; TRBD1 agrees at 8 bases. This CDR3 spans 14 amino acids. After removal of 6 bases from V and 4 bases from J, the junction contained 7 bases not matched to a gene. Germline V gene sequence: CDR1 MNHEY, CDR2 SMNVEV (reference sequence). As DNA, the CDR3 is TGTGCCAGCAGCCTCGGACAGGGACCCTATGGCTACACCTTC. This codes for CASSLGQGPYGYTF.

The chain combines TRBV19 with TRBJ2-1, with 10 bases that match TRBD2. In germline, CDR1 is LNHDA, CDR2 SQIVND (reference sequence). This CDR3 is built from 15 residues. J was trimmed by 6 bases and V by 4 bases; bases with no gene match: 6. The CDR3: CASSTGTSEGNEQFF. Written as DNA, the CDR3 is TGTGCCAGTAGTACAGGGACTAGCGAGGGCAATGAGCAGTTCTTC.

The chain joins TRBV5-1 to TRBJ1-1; D perhaps matches TRBD1 (5 bases). Germline V gives CDR1 SGHRS, CDR2 YFSETQ. The CDR3 is 13 residues long. V was shortened by 4 bases and J by 8 bases, with 15 bases between the two germline ends. Written as DNA, the CDR3 is TGCGCCAGCAGCAACGGACAAACAACCGAAGCTTTCTTT. Residues: CASSNGQTTEAFF.

This clone was seen only a few times. The V and J genes are TRBV10-2 and TRBJ2-6; D gene ambiguous. V dropped 3 bases and J dropped 0 bases, with 9 bases sitting between them. The CDR3 extends over 16 amino acids. In germline, CDR1 is WSHSY, CDR2 SAAADI. This CDR3 is CASSEISLSGANVLTF. The CDR3 DNA follows: TGCGCCAGCAGTGAAATAAGCCTCTCTGGGGCCAACGTCCTGACTTTC.

This chain uses TRBV11-2 with TRBJ2-7; 8 bases line up with TRBD2. The V and J ends lost 2 bases and 0 bases, in that order; junction bases with no gene match: 6. This CDR3 has 16 amino acids. The germline V gene encodes CDR1 SGHAT and CDR2 FQNNGV. For the CDR3, the DNA is TGTGCCAGCAGCTTAAATGCGGGGGGACTCTCCTACGAGCAGTACTTC. This sequence encodes CASSLNAGGLSYEQYF.

This rearrangement joins TRBV7-8 to TRBJ2-2; D is unresolved. The CDR3 extends over 15 amino acids. Per the germline V gene, CDR1 is SGHVS and CDR2 is FQNEAQ. V gave up 1 base and J gave up 5 bases, with 11 bases separating them. CDR3 amino acids: CASSLGLRRTGELFF. The DNA of the CDR3 is TGTGCCAGCAGCTTAGGCTTGAGGCGAACCGGGGAGCTGTTTTTT.

This clone was found a few times. J is TRBJ2-1 and V is TRBV5-1; D is undetermined. The CDR3 has 12 amino acids. The V gene lost 2 bases and the J gene lost 3 bases, with 3 bases spanning the gap. Germline CDR1 reads SGHRS; CDR2 reads YFSETQ. CDR3 loop: CASSFGYNEQFF. DNA of the CDR3: TGCGCCAGCAGCTTCGGCTACAATGAGCAGTTCTTC.

This clone was recorded only once. The chain joins TRBV7-6 to TRBJ1-4; perhaps TRBD1 as D (5 bases). The CDR3 contains 13 residues. The germline V gene encodes CDR1 SGHVS and CDR2 FNYEAQ. V was pared by 5 bases and J by 11 bases, with 15 bases between. For the CDR3, the DNA is TGTGCCAGCAGCCCCGGAGGGGTAACCAAACTGTTTTTT. Its translation is CASSPGGVTKLFF.